This T cell receptor (beta chain) came from a study of blood T cell repertoires in COVID-19 (TCRdb year 2020). Concerning the study at large: Collaborator samples came from the United States, Italy and Spain and covered acute and convalescent phases of COVID-19. The prospective study material was composed of cDNA or gDNA derived from T cells, B-cell-depleted T cells, or PBMCs. A de-identified subject ID, COVID-19 status, age in years and sex were almost always included in the sample metadata. HLA class I and class II types, where available, came from metadata supplied by the sample provider rather than from assay-based typing. Samples were obtained from the ongoing ImmuneRACE study (first 160 participants) and from over a thousand subjects provided by 6 global collaborators. The repertoires were released in a freely available public database meant as a resource for research on the immune response to SARS-CoV-2. The dataset comprised deeply sampled blood TCRbeta repertoires from subjects exposed to, actively infected with, or recovered from COVID-19. General conclusions and limits of the study: Clinical and demographic metadata were provided uncurated, with the amount varying by source and participant.

Details on this clone: What antigen it recognizes has not been identified. No much larger clone is present one base from it, and per-base qualities are unavailable.

Collaborating institutions collected whole blood in K2EDTA tubes following their own protocols. For TCRbeta analysis, collaborators shipped samples as frozen whole blood, isolated PBMCs, or DNA extracted from either of those sample types. Based on the germline V gene, the CDR1 and CDR2 sequences are SGHVS and FQNEAQ. At the junction V is shortened by 1 base and J by 0 bases, with 7 bases in between. From the cysteine up to the phenylalanine, the CDR3 has a length of 15 residues. The DNA shown is the 45-base CDR3, in frame from base 1. TCRbeta CDR3 regions were amplified from genomic DNA by means of the immunoSEQ Assay, a bias-controlled multiplex PCR. In the paper's pipeline: Within the assay, amplification of reference gene primers was used to estimate how many nucleated cells each sample contained. Sequence reads were collapsed and filtered to measure the absolute abundance of every unique TCRbeta CDR3 rearrangement. For each sample, productive Simpson clonality was calculated as the square root of Simpson's diversity index across productive rearrangements. TCRdb stores this immuneACCESS table with in-frame sequences only. Part of the clones is absent; in the studies checked, under half of the shortfall reflects unresolved V genes, and no reason is known for the rest. The V and J calls and clone size were taken over from that table, and D and trimming were inferred from the DNA. This sample is represented by roughly 300,000 clones; about 82% of them were singletons. Jointly, the top ten make up 1.5% to 2% of the sample.

The sequence derives from a woman in her forties or fifties with acute or convalescent COVID-19. Recombination connected TRBV7-8 to TRBJ1-3, with an unclear D gene assignment. Sequencing input: peripheral blood. The sequenced DNA: TGTGCCAGCAGCTTAGGCACAGTCTCTGGAAACACCATATATTTT. It encodes CASSLGTVSGNTIYF.